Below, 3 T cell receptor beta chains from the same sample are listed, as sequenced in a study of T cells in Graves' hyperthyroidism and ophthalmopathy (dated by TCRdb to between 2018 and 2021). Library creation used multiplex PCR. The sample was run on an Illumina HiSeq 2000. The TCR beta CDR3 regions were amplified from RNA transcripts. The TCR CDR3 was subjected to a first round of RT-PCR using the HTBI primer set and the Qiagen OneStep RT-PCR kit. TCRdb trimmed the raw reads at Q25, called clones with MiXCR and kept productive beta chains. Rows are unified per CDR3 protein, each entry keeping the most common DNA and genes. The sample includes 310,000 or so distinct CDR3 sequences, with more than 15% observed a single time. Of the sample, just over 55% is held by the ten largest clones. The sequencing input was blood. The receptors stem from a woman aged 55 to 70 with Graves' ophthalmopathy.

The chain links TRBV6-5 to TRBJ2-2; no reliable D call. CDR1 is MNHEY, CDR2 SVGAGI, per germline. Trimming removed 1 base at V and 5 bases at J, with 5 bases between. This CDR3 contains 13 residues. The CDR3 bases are TGTGCCAGCAGTTACTATGAGACCGGGGAGCTGTTTTTT. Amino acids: CASSYYETGELFF.

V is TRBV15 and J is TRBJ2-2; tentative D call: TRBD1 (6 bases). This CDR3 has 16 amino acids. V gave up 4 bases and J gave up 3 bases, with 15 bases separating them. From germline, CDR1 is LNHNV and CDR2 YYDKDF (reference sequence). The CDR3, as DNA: TGTGCCACCAGCACCCTCGGACAGACATACACCGGGGAGCTGTTTTTT. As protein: CATSTLGQTYTGELFF.

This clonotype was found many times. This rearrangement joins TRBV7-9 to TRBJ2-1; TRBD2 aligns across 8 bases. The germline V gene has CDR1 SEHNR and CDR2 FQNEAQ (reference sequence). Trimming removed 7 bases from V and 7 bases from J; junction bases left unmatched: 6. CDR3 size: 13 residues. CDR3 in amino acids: CASTPTGGNEQFF. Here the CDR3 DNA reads TGTGCCAGCACCCCTACGGGAGGGAATGAGCAGTTCTTC.